Each of the 21 T cell receptor beta chains below was sequenced from the same sample in a study of OX40 agonist ivuxolimab in advanced cancers. Only in-frame clones appear in the TCRdb table, and some are missing; sequencing was by immunoSEQ multiplex PCR. The repertoire holds 50,000 to 55,000 clones, with 88% as singletons. The sequencing used CD4+ or CD8+ T cells sorted from blood, collected in a trial of the OX40 agonist ivuxolimab. The receptors originated from an adult with an advanced solid tumor such as melanoma, head and neck, liver or kidney cancer.

This clone was seen just once. This chain links TRBV30 with TRBJ2-7, with 8 bases identical to TRBD1. The V segment lost 1 base and the J segment 6 bases; nucleotides outside the gene matches: 5. Germline lookup yields CDR1 GTSNPN and CDR2 SVGIG (reference sequence). This CDR3 has 13 amino acids. The CDR3 is CAWSGQGRGEQYF. CDR3 in DNA: TGTGCCTGGAGTGGACAGGGGCGGGGCGAGCAGTACTTC.

The V and J genes are TRBV19 and TRBJ1-6; a weak D match, TRBD1 (5 bases). V was clipped by 4 bases and J by 3 bases, with 13 bases between them. This CDR3 is built from 16 residues. Germline V lookup: CDR1 LNHDA, CDR2 SQIVND (reference sequence). The CDR3: CASSTLGRSYNSPLHF. In DNA, the CDR3 is TGTGCCAGTAGTACCCTGGGACGGAGCTATAATTCACCCCTCCACTTT.

This sequence joins TRBV6-5 and TRBJ1-3; D gene unclear. Germline V gives CDR1 MNHEY, CDR2 SVGAGI. The CDR3 length is 13 residues. V lost 6 bases, J lost 2 bases, and 8 bases lay in between. The CDR3 loop reads CASSRGPGNTIYF. CDR3 coding DNA: TGTGCCAGCAGCCGCGGGCCTGGAAACACCATATATTTT.

This clone was counted a single time. The chain combines TRBV10-3 with TRBJ1-1; 7 nucleotides line up with TRBD1. CDR1 and CDR2 (germline): ENHRY, SYGVKD. The CDR3 extends over 14 amino acids. The V and J ends lost 6 bases and 3 bases, in that order; junction bases with no gene match: 7. The CDR3 spells CAIRRQGWDTEAFF. The DNA for the CDR3 is TGTGCCATCAGACGACAGGGTTGGGACACTGAAGCTTTCTTT.

V gene TRBV19 combines with J gene TRBJ2-7, with D tentatively TRBD1 or TRBD2 (5 bases each). The CDR3 is 14 residues long. The germline CDR1 and CDR2 sequences are LNHDA and SQIVND (reference sequence). V was pared by 5 bases and J by 2 bases, with 13 bases between. Here the CDR3 DNA reads TGTGCCAGTAGTCTGACAAGGGGACCCTACGAGCAGTACTTC. This codes for CASSLTRGPYEQYF.

The chain couples TRBV18 to TRBJ2-2, with a weak D call TRBD1 (7 bases). The CDR3 contains 15 residues. Deletions cut 6 bases from V and 4 bases from J, with 15 bases between. Germline V lookup: CDR1 KGHSH, CDR2 LQKENI. The CDR3 loop reads CASSDRQGGTGELFF. For the CDR3, the DNA is TGTGCCAGCTCTGATCGACAGGGAGGCACCGGGGAGCTGTTTTTT.

The CDR3 is CASSGADQSSYEQYF. The CDR3 region has the DNA TGTGCCAGCAGTGGGGCAGACCAGAGCTCCTACGAGCAGTACTTC. The V and J genes are TRBV6-1 and TRBJ2-7; D is ambiguous. From germline, CDR1 is MNHNS and CDR2 SASEGT. CDR3 length: 15 amino acids. V gave up 4 bases and J gave up 0 bases, with 13 bases separating them.

The sample holds a few counts of this clone. V gene TRBV30 combines with J gene TRBJ1-1; D remains ambiguous. Trimming cost V 5 bases and J 4 bases, with 14 bases left between them. In germline, CDR1 is GTSNPN, CDR2 SVGIG (reference sequence). This CDR3 has 13 residues. The CDR3 DNA reads TGTGCCTGGGACCTCGGCCGGGGCACTGAAGCTTTCTTT. It yields the protein CAWDLGRGTEAFF.

The chain has TRBV30 and TRBJ1-4; the match to TRBD1 covers 10 bases. V shed 5 bases and J 5 bases; nucleotides not matched to a gene: 5. CDR1 is GTSNPN, CDR2 SVGIG, per germline (reference sequence). The CDR3 totals 14 residues. In DNA form, the CDR3 reads TGTGCCTGGGACGAGACAGGGGGCAATGAAAAACTGTTTTTT. Amino acids: CAWDETGGNEKLFF.

The CDR3 sequence: CASSHPGELFF. CDR3 coding DNA: TGTGCCAGCAGCCATCCCGGGGAGCTGTTTTTT. J is TRBJ2-2 and V is TRBV21-1; the table's D call TRBD1 went unverified against the DNA. TRBV21-1 is given as a pseudogene. CDR3 length equals 11 residues.

In its sample, this clone was seen a few times. The rearrangement joins TRBV7-9 to TRBJ2-2, with 8 bases matching TRBD2. After removal of 5 bases from V and 5 bases from J, the junction contained 7 bases not matched to a gene. Looked up from germline, CDR1 is SEHNR and CDR2 is FQNEAQ (reference sequence). The CDR3 sequence is 15 residues long. Here the CDR3 DNA reads TGTGCCAGCAGCCCACCGCCGGGAGGGACCGGGGAGCTGTTTTTT. Translating gives CASSPPPGGTGELFF.

The chain is built from TRBV29-1 and TRBJ2-7; possibly TRBD2 for D (5 bases). V lost 4 bases to trimming and J lost 6 bases, with 13 bases between them. This CDR3 spans 12 amino acids. Germline CDR1 and CDR2: SQVTM and ANQGSEA. The chain's CDR3 is CSVGGGLAEQYF. The CDR3, as DNA: TGCAGCGTTGGTGGCGGGCTCGCCGAGCAGTACTTC.

This clone was seen a single time. V gene TRBV6-1 combines with J gene TRBJ2-5; D is tentatively TRBD1 or TRBD2 (6 bases each). Germline CDR1 is MNHNS and CDR2 is SASEGT. This CDR3 contains 14 residues. V was shortened by 7 bases and J by 2 bases, with 14 bases between the two germline ends. The CDR3 region has the DNA TGTGCCAGCACCACCAAGGGGGGTCAAGAGACCCAGTACTTC. Translating it yields CASTTKGGQETQYF.

The chain has TRBV2 and TRBJ1-2, with D possibly being TRBD1 (5 bases). The length of the CDR3 is 14 residues. Germline CDR1 reads SNHLY; CDR2 reads FYNNEI. The germline V and J ends were trimmed by 2 bases and 7 bases, with 14 bases remaining between them. This CDR3 reads CASSESWGIGGYTF. The DNA of the CDR3 is TGTGCCAGCAGTGAAAGTTGGGGGATTGGTGGCTACACCTTC.

The chain links TRBV7-9 to TRBJ1-2, with D hard to call. The CDR3 is 13 residues long. The V gene's germline CDR1 is SEHNR and CDR2 FQNEAQ (reference sequence). The V end lost 5 bases, the J end lost 0 bases, and 7 bases lay between the germline ends. CDR3 in amino acids: CASSDQANYGYTF. For the CDR3, the DNA is TGTGCCAGCAGCGATCAAGCTAACTATGGCTACACCTTC.

The chain has TRBV15 and TRBJ1-3; D is perhaps TRBD1 (5 bases). The CDR3 has 18 residues. Germline V gene lookup returns CDR1 LNHNV and CDR2 YYDKDF (reference sequence). V gave up 0 bases and J gave up 4 bases, with 19 bases separating them. In DNA, the CDR3 is TGTGCCACCAGCAGAGATAGGGCAGGGAGGAGTGCCGGAAACACCATATATTTT. It yields the protein CATSRDRAGRSAGNTIYF.

The V call is TRBV2, the J call TRBJ1-6; D uncertain. The V gene lost 6 bases and the J gene lost 9 bases, with 9 bases spanning the gap. Germline CDR1 SNHLY, CDR2 FYNNEI. This CDR3 is built from 12 residues. DNA of the CDR3: TGTGCCAGCAGGATCAGCCGTTCACCCCTCCACTTT. It specifies CASRISRSPLHF.

The chain joins TRBV25-1 to TRBJ2-5, with TRBD1 as a possible D gene (5 bases). Germline V lookup: CDR1 MGHDK, CDR2 SYGVNS. The length of the CDR3 is 16 residues. Trimming stripped 3 bases from V and 2 bases from J, with 16 bases between. In DNA, the CDR3 is TGTGCCAGCAGTGATTCCCAGACAGAACCTCAAGAGACCCAGTACTTC. Protein product: CASSDSQTEPQETQYF.

This clone came up a few times. V usage is TRBV7-2 and J usage is TRBJ2-1; D possibly corresponds to TRBD1 (5 bases). The CDR3 covers 17 residues. In germline, CDR1 is SGHTA, CDR2 FQGNSA. V was cut by 5 bases and J by 1 base, with 18 bases left in between. The CDR3 sequence is CASSPTRQGLSYNEQFF. The CDR3 region has the DNA TGTGCCAGCAGCCCAACTCGCCAGGGTCTTTCCTACAATGAGCAGTTCTTC.

This rearrangement joins TRBV18 to TRBJ2-5; the D gene is possibly TRBD1 (7 bases). Germline lookup yields CDR1 KGHSH and CDR2 LQKENI. The CDR3 length is 14 residues. Trimming stripped 3 bases from V and 5 bases from J, with 13 bases between. For the CDR3, the DNA is TGTGCCAGCTCACCCCAGGGGGGCCCGGAGACCCAGTACTTC. Translation gives CASSPQGGPETQYF.

The chain combines TRBV5-1 with TRBJ1-2; 7 bases are a match to TRBD1. The trim removed 2 bases at V and 3 bases at J, leaving 1 base unmatched. The CDR3 is 13 amino acids. Germline CDR1 is SGHRS and CDR2 is YFSETQ. For the CDR3, the DNA is TGCGCCAGCAGCTTTGACAGGGACTATGGCTACACCTTC. Translated: CASSFDRDYGYTF.